The source of this T cell receptor beta chain is a study of blood T cell repertoires in COVID-19. For the study at large: The cDNA or gDNA used as material had been derived from T cells, B-cell-depleted T cells, or PBMCs.

Method: immunoSEQ multiplex PCR; TCRdb's copy keeps in-frame clones and lacks some. The data show 140,000 or so clones, roughly 86% seen once. This clone was seen a few times. The TCR originated in a man between 65 and 85 years old with acute or convalescent COVID-19. The specimen sequenced was peripheral blood.

Here the CDR3 DNA reads TGCGCCAGCAGCCAGTACAGAACAGATACGCAGTATTTT. This sequence encodes CASSQYRTDTQYF. The V call is TRBV4-1, the J call TRBJ2-3; D unresolved. V was shortened by 3 bases and J by 3 bases, with 7 bases between the two germline ends. The CDR3 totals 13 residues. CDR1 and CDR2 (germline): MGHRA, YSYEKL.